The sequence of this T cell receptor beta chain was determined in a study of blood T cell repertoires in COVID-19. The CDR3 extends over 15 amino acids. Germline V gene sequence: CDR1 WNHNN, CDR2 SYGVQD (reference sequence). The ends lost 0 bases at V and 4 bases at J; junction bases unmatched: 3. Clones were read by immunoSEQ multiplex PCR, and TCRdb kept only the in-frame ones, dropping some. This sample yields around 300,000 clones, of which under 90% are seen a single time; 8.5% to 9.5% belongs to the top ten. The sequencing input was peripheral blood. This chain connects TRBV10-1 to TRBJ2-3, with 8 nucleotides matching TRBD1. The sequence derives from a woman aged 50 to 65 who had recovered from COVID-19. The CDR3 sequence: CASSESTGVSDTQYF. The CDR3 nucleotides read TGCGCCAGCAGTGAGTCGACAGGGGTTTCAGATACGCAGTATTTT.